These T cell receptor beta chains were read from a single sample in a study of T cells and Merkel cell carcinoma outcomes. Method: immunoSEQ multiplex PCR; TCRdb's copy keeps in-frame clones and lacks some. The repertoire has 15,000 to 18,000 clones, over 70% of them found once; the top ten carry around 8.3%. The sequenced sample consisted of tumor tissue from Merkel cell carcinoma. The receptors stem from a human donor with Merkel cell carcinoma. The CDR3 runs from the conserved cysteine through the conserved F or W. D genes are given only for firm matches. Clone size is not always given. Where it is, it says once, few, many or a class for expanded clones.

v_gene	d_gene	abundance	j_gene	CDR3aa	CDR3nt
TRBV30	NA	NA	TRBJ1-1	CAWSPPTPGDLNTEAFF	TGTGCCTGGAGTCCTCCAACCCCAGGGGATTTGAACACTGAAGCTTTCTTT
TRBV28	NA	NA	TRBJ1-5	CASSLFRGSNQPQHF	TGTGCCAGCAGTTTATTCCGGGGGAGCAATCAGCCCCAGCATTTT
TRBV11-2	NA	NA	TRBJ2-7	CASSFAGRGYEQYF	TGTGCCAGCAGCTTCGCAGGTCGGGGGTACGAGCAGTACTTC
TRBV28	NA	NA	TRBJ1-1	CASSSLTEAFF	TGTGCCAGCAGTTCACTAACTGAAGCTTTCTTT
TRBV9	TRBD2	NA	TRBJ2-7	CASSVAGTSREQYF	TGTGCCAGCAGCGTAGCTGGGACTAGTCGCGAGCAGTACTTC
TRBV10-3	NA	NA	TRBJ2-7	CAISESSGKNEQYF	TGTGCCATCAGTGAGTCAAGTGGGAAGAACGAGCAGTACTTC
TRBV5-1	NA	NA	TRBJ1-1	CASSPDRRNTEAFF	TGCGCCAGCAGTCCCGACAGACGGAACACTGAAGCTTTCTTT
TRBV18	NA	NA	TRBJ2-4	CASSKTENIQYF	TGTGCCAGCTCAAAGACAGAGAACATTCAGTACTTC
TRBV29-1	TRBD1	NA	TRBJ1-1	CSGVNRGGTEAFF	TGCAGCGGAGTAAACAGGGGAGGAACTGAAGCTTTCTTT
TRBV18	TRBD1	NA	TRBJ2-1	CASSTRTGRSSYNEQFF	TGTGCCAGCTCAACTCGGACAGGGCGATCCTCCTACAATGAGCAGTTCTTC
TRBV28	NA	NA	TRBJ2-5	CASSLTAVQETQYF	TGTGCCAGCAGTTTAACGGCGGTCCAAGAGACCCAGTACTTC
TRBV6-5	NA	NA	TRBJ1-5	CASSRTANSNQPQHF	TGTGCCAGCAGTCGGACAGCTAATAGCAATCAGCCCCAGCATTTT
TRBV6-4	TRBD1	few	TRBJ1-1	CASSPGGVNTEAFF	TGTGCCAGCAGCCCAGGGGGGGTTAACACTGAAGCTTTCTTT
TRBV27	TRBD2	once	TRBJ2-7	CASSLERREVPYEQYF	TGTGCCAGCAGTTTAGAGCGACGGGAGGTCCCCTACGAGCAGTACTTC
TRBV5-1	TRBD2	once	TRBJ2-3	CASSPLTSGGDTDTQYF	TGCGCCAGCAGCCCCCTGACTAGCGGGGGGGACACAGATACGCAGTATTTT
TRBV29-1	NA	NA	TRBJ2-3	CSASGLGYTDTQYF	TGCAGCGCATCGGGGCTGGGCTACACAGATACGCAGTATTTT
TRBV4-1	NA	NA	TRBJ2-7	CASRRDLEILYEQYF	TGCGCCAGCAGACGGGACCTAGAAATCTTATACGAGCAGTACTTC
TRBV19	NA	NA	TRBJ1-2	CASKAYYGYTF	TGTGCCAGTAAGGCCTACTATGGCTACACCTTC
TRBV20-1	NA	NA	TRBJ2-5	CSGQHEETQYF	TGCAGTGGCCAGCATGAAGAGACCCAGTACTTC
TRBV29-1	NA	NA	TRBJ2-6	CSVDTGGGANVLTF	TGCAGCGTGGATACAGGAGGGGGGGCCAACGTCCTGACTTTC
TRBV9	TRBD2	few	TRBJ2-1	CASSVVGGSGNEQFF	TGTGCCAGCAGCGTAGTAGGCGGGAGTGGCAATGAGCAGTTCTTC
TRBV18	NA	NA	TRBJ1-2	CASSPFREGYGYTF	TGTGCCAGCTCACCTTTTAGGGAAGGCTATGGCTACACCTTC
TRBV2	TRBD1	NA	TRBJ2-1	CASSSRDSNYNEQFF	TGTGCCAGCAGTTCTAGGGACAGTAACTACAATGAGCAGTTCTTC
TRBV12-2	NA	NA	TRBJ2-1	CASRLSSAGGINEQFF	TGTGCAAGTCGCCTGTCCTCAGCGGGAGGGATCAATGAGCAGTTCTTC
TRBV29-1	TRBD1	NA	TRBJ1-1	CSVMGQMNTEAFF	TGCAGCGTGATGGGACAGATGAACACTGAAGCTTTCTTT
TRBV27	TRBD2	NA	TRBJ2-5	CASSFFGRGGRETQYF	TGTGCCAGCAGTTTTTTCGGGCGGGGGGGCCGGGAGACCCAGTACTTC
TRBV7-9	NA	NA	TRBJ2-3	CASSLAGGTDTQYF	TGTGCCAGCAGCTTAGCGGGGGGCACAGATACGCAGTATTTT
TRBV4-1	TRBD1	NA	TRBJ2-7	CASSYPGQVREQYF	TGCGCCAGCAGCTACCCGGGACAGGTCCGCGAGCAGTACTTC
TRBV11-2	NA	NA	TRBJ2-1	CASSFSGDSYNEQFF	TGTGCCAGCAGCTTTAGCGGTGACTCCTACAATGAGCAGTTCTTC
TRBV5-5	TRBD2	NA	TRBJ2-1	CASSSLAGEGTYNEQFF	TGTGCCAGCAGCTCACTAGCGGGAGAGGGAACCTACAATGAGCAGTTCTTC
TRBV25-1	TRBD1	NA	TRBJ2-7	CASSGGQGAKYEQYF	TGTGCCAGCAGTGGGGGACAGGGGGCTAAATACGAACAGTACTTC
TRBV5-3	NA	NA	TRBJ1-5	CVRSCPRSWGDFNQPQHF	TGTGTCAGAAGCTGTCCTCGCAGTTGGGGGGATTTTAATCAGCCCCAGCATTTT
TRBV6-1	TRBD1	NA	TRBJ2-1	CASSGPTGVENNEQFF	TGTGCCAGCAGTGGGCCGACAGGGGTGGAAAACAATGAGCAGTTCTTC
TRBV6-5	NA	once	TRBJ1-3	CASSYSIGNTIYF	TGTGCCAGCAGTTACTCGATTGGAAACACCATATATTTT
TRBV19	NA	NA	TRBJ1-5	CASREEGMLNQPQHF	TGTGCCAGTAGGGAGGAGGGTATGCTCAATCAGCCCCAGCATTTT
TRBV7-9	NA	NA	TRBJ1-1	CASSLGEENTEAFF	TGTGCCAGCAGCTTAGGTGAGGAGAACACTGAAGCTTTCTTT
TRBV10-3	NA	NA	TRBJ2-6	CAISGDVGGAGANVLTF	TGTGCCATCAGTGGGGATGTGGGTGGAGCTGGGGCCAACGTCCTGACTTTC
TRBV28	TRBD2	NA	TRBJ2-7	CASISAASGGAHEQYF	TGTGCCAGCATCTCGGCGGCTAGCGGGGGGGCCCACGAGCAGTACTTC
TRBV11-1	TRBD2	few	TRBJ2-1	CASSFGLAGAPVF	TGTGCCAGCAGCTTCGGACTAGCGGGGGCCCCGGTCTTC
TRBV29-1	NA	NA	TRBJ2-4	CSVVTAGDIQYF	TGCAGCGTTGTGACCGCTGGGGACATTCAGTACTTC
TRBV19	NA	NA	TRBJ1-5	CASINLNGGNQPQHF	TGTGCCAGTATTAATCTAAACGGCGGCAATCAGCCCCAGCATTTT
TRBV9	NA	NA	TRBJ1-1	CASSPDGSNTEAFF	TGTGCCAGCAGCCCGGACGGTTCGAACACTGAAGCTTTCTTT